This T cell receptor (beta chain) was sequenced in a study of T-cell memory formation after mild COVID-19. Study in general: TCR clusters largely stayed donor specific.

This CDR3 contains 13 residues. V shed 6 bases and J 10 bases; nucleotides not matched to a gene: 5. The study, taken as a whole, reports: Mostly located in CM and EM were contracting CD4+ clones, with contracting CD8+ clones located in EMRA. In pre-infection memory, a portion of responding clones appeared, which suggested that cross-reactive memory joined.

5'RACE with constant-segment primers built TCRalpha and TCRbeta cDNA libraries with UMIs. Via MiXCR, TCRdb re-called the 5' RACE reads, giving one row per CDR3 protein. This sample has 300,000 to 400,000 distinct CDR3 sequences, with roughly 15% found just once. A word on this clonotype: What it recognizes is unknown.

The sequenced sample consisted of PBMCs or a T cell subset sorted from them (not recorded which). The origin of this receptor is a young man who had mild COVID-19 (a few samples of this study predate the infection). Cell type and time point are not known. This chain links TRBV12-3 or TRBV12-4 with TRBJ1-6; 8 nucleotides match TRBD1. The CDR3 bases are TGTGCCAGCAGGACAGGGGAAGGCTCACCCCTCCACTTT. Its translation: CASRTGEGSPLHF.